The 29 T cell receptor beta chains presented below share a single source sample, sequenced in a study of cytomegalovirus exposure and HLA in healthy donors. Both 60 Vbeta primers and 13 Jbeta primers went into the PCR. Sequencing was performed with immunoSEQ multiplex PCR; in TCRdb, only in-frame clones are kept and a portion is missing. The table lists around 190,000 clones, around 80% of them singletons, with 3.5% to 5% in the top ten. The sample taken for sequencing was PBMCs. All receptors derive from a woman in her 30s in good health and CMV-seropositive.

This clone was observed a handful of times. The chain joins TRBV9 to TRBJ2-1; TRBD1 aligns across 7 bases. The CDR3 consists of 15 residues. Trimming took 4 bases from V and 3 from J; bases not matched to a gene: 7. Looked up from germline, CDR1 is SGDLS and CDR2 is YYNGEE. The CDR3: CASSPSGTVYNEQFF. CDR3 bases: TGTGCCAGCAGCCCATCCGGGACAGTCTACAATGAGCAGTTCTTC. Based on the CDR3 plus reference TRBV9 and TRBJ2-1, the full variable domain is DSGVTQTPKHLITATGQRVTLRCSPRSGDLSVYWYQQSLDQGLQFLIQYYNGEERAKGNILERFSAQQFPDLHSELNLSSLELGDSALYFCASSPSGTVYNEQFFGPGTRLTVL.

J is TRBJ2-1 and V is TRBV19; no clear D gene. Germline CDR1 LNHDA, CDR2 SQIVND (reference sequence). V lost 5 bases, J lost 3 bases, and 14 bases lay in between. This CDR3 has 15 residues. CDR3 loop: CASSPSWQVYNEQFF. The CDR3 DNA follows: TGTGCCAGTAGTCCCTCTTGGCAAGTCTACAATGAGCAGTTCTTC.

This chain connects TRBV4-3 to TRBJ2-7; 13 nucleotides agree with TRBD2. This CDR3 contains 17 residues. The germline CDR1 and CDR2 sequences are LGHNA and YSLEER. V lost 1 base to trimming and J lost 12 bases; unmatched junction nucleotides: 15. The CDR3 loop reads CASSQGTSGSMGSIRYF. The CDR3 bases are TGCGCCAGCAGCCAAGGGACTAGCGGGAGTATGGGTTCTATAAGGTACTTC.

This clone appeared a few times. V is TRBV30 and J is TRBJ2-7, with TRBD1 matching over 10 bases. The ends lost 6 bases at V and 0 bases at J; junction bases unmatched: 8. Per the germline V gene, CDR1 is GTSNPN and CDR2 is SVGIG (reference sequence). The CDR3 has 15 amino acids. CDR3 bases: TGTGCCTGCGATAAGGACAGGGGGATCTCCTACGAGCAGTACTTC. This codes for CACDKDRGISYEQYF.

This chain uses TRBV13 with TRBJ2-1; 8 bases align to TRBD2. J lost 7 bases, V lost 3 bases, and 8 bases had no gene match. Germline lookup yields CDR1 PRHDT and CDR2 FYEKMQ (reference sequence). The CDR3 runs 15 residues. The CDR3: CASSFRAGVRNEQFF. CDR3 nucleotides: TGTGCCAGCAGCTTTAGAGCGGGAGTACGGAATGAGCAGTTCTTC.

As to this clone: The junction differs from germline at one of its ends, possibly a read error. As DNA, the CDR3 is TGTGCCAGCAGCTTAGTGGTCGAGATCCAGTACTTC. Translating gives CASSLVVEIQYF. J is TRBJ2-5 and V is TRBV7-9; no definite D call. Germline CDR1 reads SEHNR; CDR2 reads FQNEAQ (reference sequence). CDR3 length: 12 residues.

V is TRBV7-8 and J is TRBJ2-5; D unresolved. Germline V gives CDR1 SGHVS, CDR2 FQNEAQ. The CDR3 has 11 residues. Trimming pared 5 bases from V and 4 bases from J, leaving 5 bases between. Written as DNA, the CDR3 is TGTGCCAGCAGCCGCGGAGAGACCCAGTACTTC. It encodes CASSRGETQYF.

This chain uses TRBV7-6 with TRBJ2-7, with 7 nucleotides matching TRBD1. Germline values: CDR1 SGHVS, CDR2 FNYEAQ. V lost 1 base, J lost 2 bases, and 5 bases stayed unmatched. This CDR3 comprises 15 residues. This chain's CDR3 is CASSLGQGSAYEQYF. In DNA, the CDR3 is TGTGCCAGCAGCTTAGGACAGGGCAGCGCCTACGAGCAGTACTTC.

In DNA form, the CDR3 reads TGTGCCAGCAGCCCTGGGACAGATGGCTACACCTTC. The encoded protein is CASSPGTDGYTF. The rearrangement joins TRBV5-5 to TRBJ1-2, with 7 bases that match TRBD1. With 4 bases clipped from V and 6 bases from J, the junction kept 3 bases outside the gene matches. Germline CDR1 reads SGHKS; CDR2 reads YYEKEE (reference sequence). The CDR3 runs to 12 residues.

The V call is TRBV5-6, the J call TRBJ1-2, with D maybe TRBD1 (6 bases). V lost 0 bases, J lost 7 bases, and 13 bases lay in between. The CDR3 spans 14 residues. Germline CDR1 is SGHDT and CDR2 is YYEEEE. CDR3: CASSLAGGGSGYTF. The DNA of the CDR3 is TGTGCCAGCAGCTTGGCCGGGGGGGGCAGTGGCTACACCTTC.

The chain carries TRBV11-2 and TRBJ2-7; D possibly corresponds to TRBD2 (5 bases). V was clipped by 1 base and J by 3 bases, with 10 bases between them. From germline, CDR1 is SGHAT and CDR2 FQNNGV. This CDR3 comprises 14 residues. CDR3 DNA: TGTGCCAGCAGCTTAGCGGGGAATCACTACGAGCAGTACTTC. It codes for CASSLAGNHYEQYF.

The chain is built from TRBV4-3 and TRBJ2-7, with TRBD1 matching over 9 bases. J was trimmed by 3 bases and V by 1 base; bases with no gene match: 4. CDR1 and CDR2 (germline): LGHNA, YSLEER. The CDR3 runs to 15 residues. The DNA of the CDR3 is TGCGCCAGCAGCCAAGCACGGGGACAGGGCTACGAGCAGTACTTC. This sequence encodes CASSQARGQGYEQYF.

This chain connects TRBV5-1 to TRBJ2-1, with 7 bases fitting TRBD2. Trimming removed 5 bases from V and 7 bases from J; junction bases left unmatched: 9. Germline V CDR1 and CDR2: SGHRS, YFSETQ. The CDR3 contains 14 residues. CDR3 DNA sequence: TGCGCCAGCAGAGGGAGACTAGCTAGGAATGAGCAGTTCTTC. Protein: CASRGRLARNEQFF.

The chain is built from TRBV5-8 and TRBJ2-1; 14 nucleotides line up with TRBD2. The CDR3 loop spans 16 amino acids. V lost 1 base to trimming and J lost 9 bases; unmatched junction nucleotides: 6. In germline, CDR1 is SGHTS, CDR2 YDEGEE. As DNA, the CDR3 is TGTGCCAGCAGCTTGTCGGGACTAGCGGGAGTAGGTGAGCAGTTCTTC. Amino acid sequence: CASSLSGLAGVGEQFF.

This chain links TRBV18 with TRBJ1-1; D not certain. The CDR3 runs to 14 residues. Germline values: CDR1 KGHSH, CDR2 LQKENI. V was cut by 2 bases and J by 2 bases, with 9 bases left in between. In nucleotides, the CDR3 is TGTGCCAGCTCACCAGAGACATCTAACACTGAAGCTTTCTTT. This encodes CASSPETSNTEAFF.

Concerning this clone: A read error may account for a junction end that differs from germline. The chain recombines TRBV5-1 with TRBJ1-2; D may be TRBD1 (5 bases). The CDR3 is made up of 13 amino acids. The V gene's germline CDR1 is SGHRS and CDR2 YFSETQ. CDR3 sequence reads: CASSLGGDYGYTF. For the CDR3, the DNA is TGCGCCAGCAGTTTGGGGGGGGACTATGGCTACACCTTC.

Comment on this clone: At one of its ends the junction is not consistent with the germline gene, which may arise from a read error. The rearrangement joins TRBV19 to TRBJ2-6, with unresolved D. Germline values: CDR1 LNHDA, CDR2 SQIVND (reference sequence). The CDR3 has 15 residues. This CDR3 is CASSQTNSRANVLTF. The CDR3 DNA is TGTGCCAGTAGCCAAACGAACTCTAGGGCCAACGTCCTGACTTTC.

This clone was seen once. The V call is TRBV7-9, the J call TRBJ2-2; no clear D. Trimming took 1 base from V and 3 from J, leaving 6 bases between them. Germline lookup yields CDR1 SEHNR and CDR2 FQNEAQ (reference sequence). CDR3 length: 14 amino acids. The CDR3 nucleotides read TGTGCCAGCAGCTTAGGGGCCTACACCGGGGAGCTGTTTTTT. It is translated as CASSLGAYTGELFF.

The rearrangement uses TRBV10-2 and TRBJ2-5; 8 positions agree with TRBD2. CDR1 is WSHSY, CDR2 SAAADI, per germline. Losses at the gene ends were 9 bases for V and 1 base for J; bases not matched to a gene: 13. The CDR3 sequence is 16 residues long. In DNA form, the CDR3 reads TGCGCCAGAAATCCTTTAGCGGGAAAATCCCAAGAGACCCAGTACTTC. This encodes CARNPLAGKSQETQYF.

V gene TRBV5-4 combines with J gene TRBJ1-1, with TRBD1 identical over 7 bases. Germline-derived CDR1 and CDR2 are SGHNT and YYREEE (reference sequence). This CDR3 spans 14 amino acids. Trimming removed 4 bases from V and 6 bases from J; junction bases left unmatched: 9. The CDR3 DNA follows: TGTGCCAGCAGCAAAGAGACAGGGAAGGCTGAAGCTTTCTTT. It encodes CASSKETGKAEAFF.

The sample holds one count of this clone. The gene calls are TRBV2 and TRBJ2-2; D uncertain. V lost 7 bases and J 0 bases, leaving 9 bases between the germline ends. The CDR3 length is 14 residues. Per germline, CDR1 SNHLY and CDR2 FYNNEI. The CDR3 nucleotides read TGTGCCAGCACTCAGATGCCGAACACCGGGGAGCTGTTTTTT. Translated, it gives CASTQMPNTGELFF.

The V gene is TRBV4-1, the J gene TRBJ2-3; 7 nucleotides line up with TRBD2. CDR1 is MGHRA, CDR2 YSYEKL, per germline. Trimming at V came to 4 bases and at J to 4 bases, leaving 8 bases not matched to a gene. The CDR3 length is 15 residues. CDR3 nucleotides: TGCGCCAGCAGCCCCGGAGAGCGGGGTGCAGATACGCAGTATTTT. It specifies CASSPGERGADTQYF.

Only one count was recorded for this clone. The chain is built from TRBV28 and TRBJ1-2, with 12 bases matching TRBD1. From germline, CDR1 is MDHEN and CDR2 SYDVKM. The CDR3 covers 15 residues. After removal of 8 bases from V and 1 base from J, the junction contained 5 bases not matched to a gene. Here the CDR3 DNA reads TGTGCCAGCGGGACAGGGGGCTCCCTTAACTATGGCTACACCTTC. This translates into CASGTGGSLNYGYTF.

This sequence joins TRBV11-2 and TRBJ2-2, with 12 bases fitting TRBD2. The CDR3 is 16 amino acids. The trim removed 4 bases at V and 4 bases at J, leaving 4 bases unmatched. Germline V gene lookup returns CDR1 SGHAT and CDR2 FQNNGV. The CDR3 sequence is CASSSRLAGVTGELFF. CDR3 bases: TGTGCCAGCAGCTCTAGACTAGCGGGAGTCACCGGGGAGCTGTTTTTT. The whole variable domain, remainder taken from reference TRBV11-2 and TRBJ2-2, is EAGVAQSPRYKIIEKRQSVAFWCNPISGHATLYWYQQILGQGPKLLIQFQNNGVVDDSQLPKDRFSAERLKGVDSTLKIQPAKLEDSAVYLCASSSRLAGVTGELFFGEGSRLTVL.

As for this clone: One end of the junction does not line up with germline, which may come from a read error. The chain joins TRBV6-6 to TRBJ2-5, with a tentative D call TRBD1 (5 bases). Germline V gene sequence: CDR1 MNHNY, CDR2 SVGAGI (reference sequence). The CDR3 covers 15 residues. The CDR3 spells CASSPPRAGQEAQYF. The CDR3, as DNA: TGTGCCAGCAGTCCCCCTAGAGCCGGACAAGAGGCCCAGTACTTC.

The rearrangement links TRBV4-1 to TRBJ2-1; possible D gene TRBD1, 5 bases. V was pared by 1 base and J by 9 bases, with 16 bases between. From germline, CDR1 is MGHRA and CDR2 YSYEKL. This CDR3 is 15 amino acids long. CDR3 nucleotides: TGCGCCAGCAGCCAAGGGCTTACAGGCCTGGGTGAGCAGTTCTTC. Translation: CASSQGLTGLGEQFF.

This clone occurred a few times. The chain is built from TRBV18 and TRBJ1-1; D is uncertain. Germline V gives CDR1 KGHSH, CDR2 LQKENI. The CDR3 covers 14 residues. V lost 3 bases to trimming and J lost 7 bases, with 15 bases between them. The CDR3 DNA reads TGTGCCAGCTCACCTGGTGCAACCGGAGTTGAAGCTTTCTTT. This sequence encodes CASSPGATGVEAFF.

The chain is built from TRBV6-5 and TRBJ1-5, with D unresolved. Trimming took off 8 bases at V and 0 bases at J, with 8 bases between the two ends. Per the germline V gene, CDR1 is MNHEY and CDR2 is SVGAGI. The CDR3 is 13 residues long. CDR3 DNA: TGTGCCAGCTGGAGAGGTAGCAATCAGCCCCAGCATTTT. Translated, it gives CASWRGSNQPQHF.

The chain is built from TRBV5-5 and TRBJ2-1; a weak D match, TRBD2 (6 bases). Trimming shortened V by 2 bases and J by 0 bases, and 9 bases separated the two germline ends. The germline V gene has CDR1 SGHKS and CDR2 YYEKEE (reference sequence). This CDR3 has 15 residues. The CDR3 DNA reads as TGTGCCAGCAGCTTTAGCGGAGGCTCCTACAATGAGCAGTTCTTC. Amino acid sequence: CASSFSGGSYNEQFF.